This T cell receptor (beta chain) originates from a study of blood T cells in healthy people across ages. The use of a sample-barcoded 5' primer and a J-beta primer mix characterized a second PCR of about 7 to 12 cycles. TCRdb redid the calling of the 5' RACE reads with MiXCR, one entry per CDR3 protein. The repertoire holds about 2 million distinct CDR3 sequences, roughly 52% seen once, with roughly 2.1% in the top ten. CDR1 and CDR2 (germline): LGHNA, YNFKEQ. The CDR3 contains 15 residues. V was trimmed by 3 bases and J by 5 bases, leaving 16 bases between them. Only a few counts were recorded for this clonotype.

Sequencing was done on a sample of blood. This clonotype originated in a woman aged 35 to 49 in good health. The rearrangement uses TRBV4-2 and TRBJ1-2; D is unresolved. The CDR3 loop reads CASSQPMTGPYGYTF. The CDR3 region has the DNA TGTGCCAGCAGCCAGCCGATGACCGGACCTTATGGCTACACCTTC.